The rows below give T cell receptor beta chains drawn from one sample of a study of shared clonotypes between healthy human individuals. Sequencing was performed with immunoSEQ multiplex PCR; in TCRdb, only in-frame clones are kept and a portion is missing. The profile shows millions of clones, 85% to 95% of them singletons. Sequences were obtained from naive CD4+ T cells sorted from blood. Receptors were obtained from a man aged 18 to 30 in good health. The CDR3 runs from the conserved cysteine through the conserved F or W. Each record gives: J gene, clone size, D gene, V gene, CDR3 DNA, CDR3 protein. The D gene is left open where the match is weak. Where a row states a size, it is once, few, many or the class of an expanded clone; other rows omit it.

TRBJ2-1 . . TRBV27 TGTGCCAGCAGTGGCGGTCGCGGCAGTTACAATGAGCAGTTCTTC CASSGGRGSYNEQFF
TRBJ2-2 . . TRBV5-4 TGTGCCAGCAGCCACGGTGGAACGAACACCGGGGAGCTGTTTTTT CASSHGGTNTGELFF
TRBJ2-7 . . TRBV10-3 TGTGCCATCGGGATGCCGGGGACAACAAGCGCCTACGAGCAGTACTTC CAIGMPGTTSAYEQYF
TRBJ2-1 . TRBD2 TRBV5-4 TGTGCCAGCAGCCTGACTAGCGGGAGTTACAATGAGCAGTTCTTC CASSLTSGSYNEQFF
TRBJ1-5 once . TRBV27 TGTGCCAGCAGTTTATCCGGGCAGGGCGGCAATCAGCCCCAGCATTTT CASSLSGQGGNQPQHF
TRBJ2-3 once TRBD2 TRBV12-5 TGTGCTAGCGCCCTCGGGGGGGCGAAGACAGATACGCAGTATTTT CASALGGAKTDTQYF
TRBJ2-5 . . TRBV5-1 TGCGCCAGCAGCACCGGAAGGGCACAAGAGACCCAGTACTTC CASSTGRAQETQYF
TRBJ1-2 . . TRBV4-3 TGCGCCAGCAGCCAAGAGGCAGCACAGGGCCGCGGCTACACCTTC CASSQEAAQGRGYTF
TRBJ1-4 . . TRBV4-2 TGTGCCAGCAGCCAGGCTGGGGGCAGGATTAATGAAAAACTGTTTTTT CASSQAGGRINEKLFF
TRBJ2-7 . . TRBV10-3 TGTGCCATCAGTGTAAGGGCGGGGAGCTCCTACGAGCAGTACTTC CAISVRAGSSYEQYF
TRBJ1-1 . TRBD1 TRBV2 TGTGCCAGCAGGATCGACAGGGCCGGGAACACTGAAGCTTTCTTT CASRIDRAGNTEAFF
TRBJ2-6 . . TRBV21-1 TGTGCCAGCAGCAAATTAACAGGGGTTGGTGGGGCCAACGTCCTGACTTTC CASSKLTGVGGANVLTF
TRBJ2-1 . TRBD1 TRBV4-1 TGCGCCAGCAGCCAAGGACAGGGGAGAAATGAGCAGTTCTTC CASSQGQGRNEQFF
TRBJ2-7 . . TRBV18 TGTGCCAGCTCATTACCCGGGACCCCTCCCTACGAGCAGTACTTC CASSLPGTPPYEQYF
TRBJ1-1 . . TRBV6-1 TGTGCCAGCAGAAGGGGGGAGAACACTGAAGCTTTCTTT CASRRGENTEAFF